This T cell receptor (beta chain) appears in the sequencing data of a study of T cells in Graves' hyperthyroidism and ophthalmopathy. In this sample, this clonotype turned up a few times. V was pared by 0 bases and J by 5 bases, with 11 bases between. The length of the CDR3 is 14 residues. Germline V gene sequence: CDR1 SGDLS, CDR2 YYNGEE. Amplification of TCR beta CDR3 regions was performed using RNA transcripts as template. HTBI primers drove first-round RT-PCR of the TCR CDR3. TCRdb recomputed calls from the multiplex PCR reads with MiXCR, one row per CDR3 protein. The table shows around 520,000 distinct CDR3 sequences, with 13% to 15% occurring only once.

The receptor was derived from a young woman with Graves' hyperthyroidism. The chain uses TRBV9 and TRBJ2-5; a possible D gene is TRBD2 (5 bases). Sequencing input: blood. CDR3 bases: TGTGCCAGCAGCGTAGAAACTAGGTTGGAGACCCAGTACTTC. This sequence encodes CASSVETRLETQYF.